The present entry profiles one TCR beta chain with its context. Trimming took 5 bases from V and 3 from J, leaving 14 bases between them. The CDR3 runs 15 residues. The germline CDR1 and CDR2 sequences are SGHTA and FQGTGA. This sample is part of a study of blood T cell repertoires in COVID-19. The table came from immunoSEQ multiplex PCR; TCRdb's copy has only in-frame clones and leaves some out. The table has approximately 180,000 clones, approximately 81% seen once. This TCR derives from a person aged 70 to 85 with COVID-19, enrolled during active disease. V is TRBV7-3 and J is TRBJ2-1, with a weak D call TRBD2 (5 bases). Sequencing was performed on peripheral blood. The CDR3 region has the DNA TGTGCCAGCAGCGAAGAAAGCGGCCACTACAATGAGCAGTTCTTC. Translating gives CASSEESGHYNEQFF.